The 30 T cell receptor beta chains in this list originate from one sample, sequenced in a study of beta chain features in type 1 diabetes. Study outcomes and limitations: All four CD4+ subsets from Type 1 diabetes patients carried moderately but significantly shorter TCRB CDR3s.

These receptors have no known antigen. Reverse transcribing all isolated RNA meant expressed TCRB transcripts were sequenced. Clones were read by immunoSEQ multiplex PCR, and TCRdb kept only the in-frame ones, dropping some. This table has roughly 300,000 clones, over 7% appearing once. Sequencing input: central memory CD4+ T cells from blood. Receptors were obtained from a man aged 25 to 45 with type 1 diabetes.

This clone was counted ten times or more. The junction does not match germline at one end; this may be a read error. This chain connects TRBV5-1 to TRBJ1-1; no clear D gene. Germline V lookup: CDR1 SGHRS, CDR2 YFSETQ. The CDR3 loop spans 12 amino acids. The CDR3 protein is CASSFSLERAIF. The CDR3 nucleotides are TGCGCCAGCAGCTTTTCCCTCGAGCGGGCGATCTTT. Looking up the rest from reference TRBV5-1 and TRBJ1-1 gives the full variable domain: KAGVTQTPRYLIKTRGQQVTLSCSPISGHRSVSWYQQTPGQGLQFLFEYFSETQRNKGNFPGRFSGRQFSNSRSEMNVSTLELGDSALYLCASSFSLERAIFGQGTRLTVV.

This clone was picked up many times. The V and J genes are TRBV29-1 and TRBJ1-2, with a tentative D call TRBD1 (5 bases). The CDR3 consists of 12 residues. Germline CDR1 and CDR2: SQVTM and ANQGSEA. V lost 3 bases to trimming and J lost 8 bases, with 13 bases between them. CDR3 protein: CSVDLGGGGYTF. DNA for the CDR3: TGCAGCGTTGACCTCGGGGGTGGAGGCTACACCTTC.

The sample holds many counts of this clone. The rearrangement joins TRBV2 to TRBJ1-5, with no clear D. V was trimmed by 2 bases and J by 2 bases, leaving 7 bases between them. CDR1 is SNHLY, CDR2 FYNNEI, per germline. This CDR3 has 14 residues. The CDR3 region is CASSELERNQPQHF. Here the CDR3 DNA reads TGTGCCAGCAGTGAACTAGAGCGCAATCAGCCCCAGCATTTT.

In its sample, this clone was seen a few times. This chain links TRBV15 with TRBJ1-1; TRBD1 is a possible D gene (6 bases). CDR1 and CDR2 from the germline V gene are LNHNV and YYDKDF (reference sequence). Trimming shortened V by 3 bases and J by 5 bases, and 13 bases separated the two germline ends. The CDR3 extends over 14 amino acids. The chain's CDR3 is CATSREQGGTEAFF. CDR3 DNA sequence: TGTGCCACCAGCAGGGAACAGGGAGGAACTGAAGCTTTCTTT. Combining the CDR3 with reference TRBV15 and TRBJ1-1 gives the whole variable domain DAMVIQNPRYQVTQFGKPVTLSCSQTLNHNVMYWYQQKSSQAPKLLFHYYDKDFNNEADTPDNFQSRRPNTSFCFLDIRSPGLGDTAMYLCATSREQGGTEAFFGQGTRLTVV.

This clone was detected a few times. This rearrangement joins TRBV28 to TRBJ1-2; D is possibly TRBD1 (6 bases). Trimming left V 4 bases short and J 0 bases short, with 12 bases between. Germline loops: CDR1 MDHEN, CDR2 SYDVKM. The CDR3 length is 15 residues. The DNA for the CDR3 is TGTGCCAGCAGTTACTACGACAGGCCTAACTATGGCTACACCTTC. It codes for CASSYYDRPNYGYTF.

The rearrangement links TRBV7-2 to TRBJ2-3; tentatively, D is TRBD2 (6 bases). With 1 base removed from V and 0 bases from J, the gap between germline ends came to 8 bases. Germline V gene sequence: CDR1 SGHTA, CDR2 FQGNSA. The CDR3 has 15 amino acids. CDR3 residues: CASSLDGRSTDTQYF. For the CDR3, the DNA is TGTGCCAGCAGCTTAGACGGGAGAAGCACAGATACGCAGTATTTT.

This clone was observed many times. This chain uses TRBV5-4 with TRBJ1-1; D is ambiguous. The CDR3 is 13 amino acids. Germline CDR1 reads SGHNT; CDR2 reads YYREEE (reference sequence). V gave up 4 bases and J gave up 1 base, with 8 bases separating them. The CDR3 protein is CASSVQTNTEAFF. CDR3 coding DNA: TGTGCCAGCAGCGTTCAAACGAACACTGAAGCTTTCTTT.

This clone has a handful of counts. The V call is TRBV11-2, the J call TRBJ2-5; D ambiguous. Trimming removed 3 bases from V and 14 bases from J, with 7 bases in between. Per germline, CDR1 SGHAT and CDR2 FQNNGV. This CDR3 spans 9 amino acids. The CDR3 sequence: CASSFAPYF. CDR3 bases: TGTGCCAGCAGCTTCGCCCCCTACTTC. Based on the CDR3 plus reference TRBV11-2 and TRBJ2-5, the full variable domain is EAGVAQSPRYKIIEKRQSVAFWCNPISGHATLYWYQQILGQGPKLLIQFQNNGVVDDSQLPKDRFSAERLKGVDSTLKIQPAKLEDSAVYLCASSFAPYFGPGTRLLVL.

J is TRBJ1-1 and V is TRBV29-1; D not certain. Looked up from germline, CDR1 is SQVTM and CDR2 is ANQGSEA. V lost 5 bases, J lost 11 bases, and 15 bases lay in between. This CDR3 spans 11 amino acids. CDR3 loop: CSVLFGSGAFF. CDR3 DNA sequence: TGCAGCGTTTTATTCGGATCGGGGGCTTTCTTT.

The table lists this clone with a few counts. This chain connects TRBV13 to TRBJ2-1; TRBD1 might be the D (5 bases). Per germline, CDR1 PRHDT and CDR2 FYEKMQ (reference sequence). V lost 6 bases to trimming and J lost 14 bases, with 17 bases between them. The length of the CDR3 is 12 residues. In nucleotides, the CDR3 is TGTGCCAGCAGTCCCACTCGAGACAGAAAGTTCTTC. Translating gives CASSPTRDRKFF. Based on the CDR3 plus reference TRBV13 and TRBJ2-1, the full variable domain is AAGVIQSPRHLIKEKRETATLKCYPIPRHDTVYWYQQGPGQDPQFLISFYEKMQSDKGSIPDRFSAQQFSDYHSELNMSSLELGDSALYFCASSPTRDRKFFGPGTRLTVL.

This clone was seen only a few times. The V and J genes are TRBV10-2 and TRBJ2-1; D is ambiguous. V shed 6 bases and J shed 8 bases, with 14 bases lying between them. There are 13 residues in the CDR3. Germline CDR1 and CDR2: WSHSY and SAAADI. CDR3 sequence reads: CASRRIGGDEQFF. The CDR3 DNA reads as TGCGCCAGCAGGCGAATTGGCGGCGATGAGCAGTTCTTC.

This clone was detected only a few times. The V and J genes are TRBV6-5 and TRBJ2-7; the D gene is possibly TRBD2 (5 bases). The ends were cut back, 7 bases at V and 5 bases at J, with 15 bases in the middle. The V gene's germline CDR1 is MNHEY and CDR2 SVGAGI. The CDR3 totals 13 residues. DNA for the CDR3: TGTGCCAGCACTCCCGAGAGGGAACACGAGCAGTACTTC. As protein: CASTPEREHEQYF.

Worth noting for this clone: Other DNA sequences of this sample code for an identical CDR3. The chain links TRBV5-1 to TRBJ2-3; maybe TRBD2 (6 bases). With 0 bases removed from V and 1 base from J, the gap between germline ends came to 9 bases. The length of the CDR3 is 15 residues. Germline values: CDR1 SGHRS, CDR2 YFSETQ. The CDR3 nucleotides are TGCGCCAGCAGCTTGGTGGGGGGAGGCACAGATACGCAGTATTTT. As protein: CASSLVGGGTDTQYF.

This clone was seen only a few times. The CDR3 loop reads CASSLQISSGWDTQYF. CDR3 coding DNA: TGTGCCAGCAGCCTACAAATCTCCTCGGGGTGGGATACGCAGTATTTT. This chain connects TRBV7-2 to TRBJ2-3; maybe TRBD2 (5 bases). The CDR3 loop spans 16 amino acids. Germline V lookup: CDR1 SGHTA, CDR2 FQGNSA. V shed 5 bases and J shed 6 bases, with 21 bases lying between them. The full variable domain, in which reference TRBV7-2 and TRBJ2-3 provide the parts outside the CDR3, is GAGVSQSPSNKVTEKGKDVELRCDPISGHTALYWYRQSLGQGLEFLIYFQGNSAPDKSGLPSDRFSAERTGGSVSTLTIQRTQQEDSAVYLCASSLQISSGWDTQYFGPGTRLTVL.

This clone was counted between two and nine times. The genes are TRBV7-2 and TRBJ2-3; no firm D call. The CDR3 length is 12 residues. The germline CDR1 and CDR2 sequences are SGHTA and FQGNSA. The ends were cut back, 4 bases at V and 6 bases at J, with 8 bases in the middle. CDR3 coding DNA: TGTGCCAGCAGCTCAAATCAGGATACGCAGTATTTT. Residues: CASSSNQDTQYF.

In DNA, the CDR3 is TGTGCCAGCAGCTTACGGGGAGAGAACTATGGCTACACCTTC. This codes for CASSLRGENYGYTF. This rearrangement joins TRBV7-8 to TRBJ1-2; D is undetermined. V lost 2 bases, J lost 2 bases, and 9 bases lay in between. CDR3 length: 14 residues. CDR1 is SGHVS and CDR2 is FQNEAQ in the germline V gene.

This clone was observed a few times. V is TRBV28 and J is TRBJ2-7; tentative D call: TRBD1 (6 bases). The CDR3 covers 13 residues. Germline V gene lookup returns CDR1 MDHEN and CDR2 SYDVKM. Trimming took 6 bases from V and 1 from J, leaving 10 bases between them. Written as DNA, the CDR3 is TGTGCCAGCAGGGTAACAGGGTCCTACGAGCAGTACTTC. Translated, it gives CASRVTGSYEQYF.

J is TRBJ2-5 and V is TRBV5-4; D gene ambiguous. V was trimmed by 0 bases and J by 1 base, leaving 10 bases between them. The CDR3 totals 15 residues. The germline gives CDR1 SGHNT, CDR2 YYREEE (reference sequence). The DNA of the CDR3 is TGTGCCAGCAGCTTGGCCAACGACGTCCAAGAGACCCAGTACTTC. Translating gives CASSLANDVQETQYF.

The rearrangement uses TRBV27 and TRBJ2-7, with D tentatively TRBD1 (6 bases). V lost 4 bases and J lost 0, with 7 bases in between. CDR1 is MNHEY and CDR2 is SMNVEV in the germline V gene (reference sequence). This CDR3 is built from 13 residues. The chain's CDR3 is CASSWDNSYEQYF. CDR3 nucleotide sequence: TGTGCCAGCAGTTGGGACAACTCCTACGAGCAGTACTTC.

This clone came up a few times. The chain carries TRBV7-2 and TRBJ2-3; possible D gene TRBD2, 6 bases. Germline CDR1 and CDR2: SGHTA and FQGNSA. This CDR3 has 15 amino acids. V was shortened by 5 bases and J by 6 bases, with 18 bases between the two germline ends. CDR3 residues: CASSEPGTLADTQYF. CDR3 bases: TGTGCCAGCAGCGAGCCTGGGACCCTAGCGGATACGCAGTATTTT.

The chain carries TRBV7-9 and TRBJ1-4; D might be TRBD1 (5 bases). CDR1 is SEHNR and CDR2 is FQNEAQ in the germline V gene (reference sequence). The length of the CDR3 is 16 residues. V was cut by 5 bases and J by 2 bases, with 15 bases left in between. The CDR3 is CASSGGLKGTNEKLFF. DNA of the CDR3: TGTGCCAGCAGCGGGGGTCTAAAGGGCACTAATGAAAAACTGTTTTTT.

The chain joins TRBV6-6 to TRBJ2-7; D not resolved. The V end was cut by 4 bases, the J end by 5 bases, with 9 bases between. The CDR3 is 12 residues long. CDR1 and CDR2 (germline): MNHNY, SVGAGI (reference sequence). The CDR3 region is CASSSRANEQYF. The DNA for the CDR3 is TGTGCCAGCAGTTCCCGGGCGAACGAGCAGTACTTC.

This clone was recorded a few times. The CDR3 protein is CASSFGGTKNIQYF. CDR3 bases: TGTGCCAGCAGTTTCGGGGGAACCAAAAACATTCAGTACTTC. J is TRBJ2-4 and V is TRBV28, with D tentatively TRBD2 (6 bases). The length of the CDR3 is 14 residues. Looked up from germline, CDR1 is MDHEN and CDR2 is SYDVKM. Trimming removed 3 bases from V and 2 bases from J, with 8 bases in between.

The chain carries TRBV2 and TRBJ2-3; the D gene is possibly TRBD2 (5 bases). The V end was cut by 4 bases, the J end by 6 bases, with 14 bases between. This CDR3 has 14 amino acids. CDR1 and CDR2 from the germline V gene are SNHLY and FYNNEI. The DNA for the CDR3 is TGTGCCAGCAGTGTAGCGAGGATGCCGGATACGCAGTATTTT. It specifies CASSVARMPDTQYF.

The chain recombines TRBV9 with TRBJ1-6, with D possibly TRBD1 on 6 matching bases. Germline-derived CDR1 and CDR2 are SGDLS and YYNGEE. The germline V and J ends were trimmed by 2 bases and 9 bases, with 9 bases remaining between them. CDR3 size: 13 residues. The CDR3 here is CASSVGAGSPLHF. Here the CDR3 DNA reads TGTGCCAGCAGCGTGGGGGCAGGTTCACCCCTCCACTTT.

The genes are TRBV27 and TRBJ2-4; no reliable D call. V gave up 3 bases and J gave up 4 bases, with 1 base separating them. CDR1 is MNHEY, CDR2 SMNVEV, per germline (reference sequence). This CDR3 is 11 amino acids long. CDR3 protein: CASSLKNIQYF. In nucleotides, the CDR3 is TGTGCCAGCAGTTTGAAAAACATTCAGTACTTC.

This clone has only a few counts. V gene TRBV30 combines with J gene TRBJ2-7; a weak D match, TRBD1 (5 bases). V lost 5 bases, J lost 3 bases, and 14 bases lay in between. Germline lookup yields CDR1 GTSNPN and CDR2 SVGIG (reference sequence). The CDR3 spans 13 residues. CDR3 loop: CAWERQGFYEQYF. CDR3 bases: TGTGCCTGGGAGAGGCAGGGTTTCTACGAGCAGTACTTC.

This clone has just a few counts. A junction end diverges from the germline sequence, so it may reflect a read error. The rearrangement uses TRBV2 and TRBJ2-2, with 7 bases fitting TRBD1. This CDR3 has 15 residues. The V gene's germline CDR1 is SNHLY and CDR2 FYNNEI. The CDR3 is CASREDRANTGELFF. Written as DNA, the CDR3 is TGTGCCAGCAGAGAAGACAGGGCGAACACCGGGGAGCTGTTTTTT.

As to this clone: Other DNA sequences within the sample encode an identical CDR3. The rearrangement links TRBV7-7 to TRBJ2-5; 7 nucleotides line up with TRBD1. Looked up from germline, CDR1 is SSHAT and CDR2 is FNYEAQ (reference sequence). CDR3 size: 14 residues. V was clipped by 1 base and J by 4 bases; unmatched bases: 3. The CDR3 protein is CASSLEGAGETQYF. CDR3 DNA sequence: TGTGCCAGCAGCTTAGAGGGGGCAGGAGAGACCCAGTACTTC.

The table lists this clone with a few counts. The chain recombines TRBV9 with TRBJ2-5; 7 bases fit TRBD1. Germline lookup yields CDR1 SGDLS and CDR2 YYNGEE. The CDR3 length is 14 residues. Trimming took 2 bases from V and 4 from J; bases not matched to a gene: 5. The CDR3 nucleotides are TGTGCCAGCAGCGTTGTAGACAGGGCAGAGACCCAGTACTTC. This codes for CASSVVDRAETQYF. Together with reference TRBV9 and TRBJ2-5, the CDR3 gives the full variable domain: DSGVTQTPKHLITATGQRVTLRCSPRSGDLSVYWYQQSLDQGLQFLIQYYNGEERAKGNILERFSAQQFPDLHSELNLSSLELGDSALYFCASSVVDRAETQYFGPGTRLLVL.